This T cell receptor (beta chain) was observed in a study of sequential checkpoint blockade in melanoma. This clone came up a few times. Only in-frame clones appear in the TCRdb table, and some are missing; sequencing was by immunoSEQ multiplex PCR. This sample yields over a thousand clones, of which around 25% are seen a single time; about 10% belongs to the top ten. Trimming shortened V by 5 bases and J by 5 bases, and 10 bases separated the two germline ends. CDR1 and CDR2 (germline): SGDLS, YYNGEE. The CDR3 is 12 residues long. Sample treatment: randomized to nivolumab then ipilimumab (arm A) or the reverse (arm B).

Sequencing used tumor tissue (inferred from file names), obtained from a patient given nivolumab and ipilimumab in sequence. This TCR was sampled from a human donor with melanoma. The chain recombines TRBV9 with TRBJ2-5; D uncertain. The CDR3 DNA reads TGTGCCAGCAGAGCCTCCAGGGAGACCCAGTACTTC. As protein: CASRASRETQYF. Supplemented by reference TRBV9 and TRBJ2-5, the full variable domain reads DSGVTQTPKHLITATGQRVTLRCSPRSGDLSVYWYQQSLDQGLQFLIQYYNGEERAKGNILERFSAQQFPDLHSELNLSSLELGDSALYFCASRASRETQYFGPGTRLLVL.